The 9 T cell receptor beta chains below come from one sample, sequenced in a study of T cells after yellow fever vaccination. TCRdb fed the 5' RACE reads into MiXCR, producing one record per CDR3 protein. In the table there are some 600,000 distinct CDR3 sequences, approximately 13% of which are singletons. The sample here was PBMCs, taken on the day of the yellow fever booster vaccination. The receptors originated from a man aged 30 to 39 who received the YFV17D yellow fever vaccine.

The chain carries TRBV20-1 and TRBJ2-5, with 7 bases that match TRBD1. This CDR3 is 13 amino acids long. Germline V gene data show CDR1 as DFQATT and CDR2 as SNEGSKA (reference sequence). V trimming: 6 bases; J trimming: 3 bases; junction bases outside the gene matches: 7. The CDR3 sequence: CSATRDSEETQYF. The CDR3 coding sequence is TGCAGTGCGACCCGGGACAGCGAAGAGACCCAGTACTTC.

This clonotype is deemed medium-sized (0.01 to 0.1%). The chain uses TRBV29-1 and TRBJ2-1; perhaps TRBD2 as D (6 bases). CDR1 SQVTM and CDR2 ANQGSEA come from the germline V gene. V lost 6 bases and J lost 1, with 19 bases in between. CDR3 length equals 16 residues. The CDR3 here is CSVMEGRPPSYNEQFF. The DNA of the CDR3 is TGCAGCGTGATGGAGGGTAGGCCCCCTTCCTACAATGAGCAGTTCTTC.

This clonotype was observed a handful of times. The chain carries TRBV12-3 or TRBV12-4 and TRBJ2-5; unclear D gene. This CDR3 has 15 residues. V was pared by 3 bases and J by 4 bases, with 15 bases between. CDR3 sequence: CASSLFPDSPETQYF. CDR3 sequence (DNA): TGTGCCAGCAGTTTGTTTCCAGATTCCCCAGAGACCCAGTACTTC.

This chain links TRBV5-1 with TRBJ2-7, with 13 positions matching TRBD2. Germline V gives CDR1 SGHRS, CDR2 YFSETQ. This CDR3 has 16 residues. V lost 4 bases and J lost 3; bases outside the gene matches: 7. CDR3 in amino acids: CASSLTGTSGNYEQYF. CDR3 DNA sequence: TGCGCCAGCAGCCTTACCGGGACTAGCGGGAACTACGAGCAGTACTTC.

Many counts were recorded for this clonotype. The chain joins TRBV7-9 to TRBJ2-5, with D possibly TRBD1 on 6 matching bases. Germline lookup yields CDR1 SEHNR and CDR2 FQNEAQ (reference sequence). There are 15 residues in the CDR3. V was cut by 6 bases and J by 2 bases, with 16 bases left in between. CDR3: CASRGPKDSQETQYF. CDR3 DNA: TGTGCCAGCAGGGGGCCGAAGGACAGTCAAGAGACCCAGTACTTC. Full variable domain (missing parts from reference TRBV7-9 and TRBJ2-5): DTGVSQNPRHKITKRGQNVTFRCDPISEHNRLYWYRQTLGQGPEFLTYFQNEAQLEKSRLLSDRFSAERPKGSFSTLEIQRTEQGDSAMYLCASRGPKDSQETQYFGPGTRLLVL.

V gene TRBV7-6 combines with J gene TRBJ2-1; possibly TRBD1 for D (6 bases). Germline lookup yields CDR1 SGHVS and CDR2 FNYEAQ. The CDR3 extends over 13 amino acids. V lost 5 bases to trimming and J lost 7 bases, with 12 bases between them. The CDR3: CASSIKGGNEQFF. DNA of the CDR3: TGTGCCAGCAGCATAAAAGGGGGAAATGAGCAGTTCTTC. Full variable domain (remainder filled in from reference TRBV7-6 and TRBJ2-1): GAGVSQSPRYKVTKRGQDVALRCDPISGHVSLYWYRQALGQGPEFLTYFNYEAQQDKSGLPNDRFSAERPEGSISTLTIQRTEQRDSAMYRCASSIKGGNEQFFGPGTRLTVL.

The rearrangement links TRBV18 to TRBJ1-2; no clear D. V lost 0 bases to trimming and J lost 4 bases, with 12 bases between them. The CDR3 extends over 15 amino acids. CDR1 and CDR2 from the germline V gene are KGHSH and LQKENI. The CDR3 DNA reads as TGTGCCAGCTCACCACCGGGAGCCCGGGGCTATGGCTACACCTTC. Translated: CASSPPGARGYGYTF.

This clonotype was counted between two and nine times. The V call is TRBV7-2, the J call TRBJ2-7; D call uncertain. The CDR3 is 13 amino acids. CDR1 is SGHTA and CDR2 is FQGNSA in the germline V gene. Trimming took off 1 base at V and 3 bases at J, with 7 bases between the two ends. DNA of the CDR3: TGTGCCAGCAGCTTAGACATGAACTACGAGCAGTACTTC. It yields the protein CASSLDMNYEQYF.

The chain carries TRBV9 and TRBJ1-5; 9 positions agree with TRBD1. CDR1 is SGDLS, CDR2 YYNGEE, per germline. V dropped 2 bases and J dropped 7; count of bases not matched to a gene: 4. The CDR3 totals 14 residues. The CDR3 nucleotides read TGTGCCAGCAGCGTTACAGGGGGCCTGCAGCCCCAGCATTTT. Translated: CASSVTGGLQPQHF.